The 27 T cell receptor beta chains reported below all come from one sample, sequenced in a study of blood T cell repertoires in COVID-19. Measured with immunoSEQ multiplex PCR; TCRdb has only the in-frame clones, and not every one. The table has 240,000 or so clones, approximately 85% seen once. The sequenced material came from peripheral blood. These receptors were taken from a woman aged 60-70 years with active or convalescent COVID-19.

The chain carries TRBV28 and TRBJ1-2; 7 positions match TRBD1. This CDR3 is 14 amino acids long. J lost 2 bases, V lost 5 bases, and 5 bases had no gene match. Germline V CDR1 and CDR2: MDHEN, SYDVKM. The CDR3 reads CASSQGGQNYGYTF. CDR3 in DNA: TGTGCCAGCAGTCAGGGGGGACAGAACTATGGCTACACCTTC.

This clone was seen only a few times. The chain links TRBV7-9 to TRBJ2-3; weak D call: TRBD2 (6 bases). The CDR3 has 16 residues. The V and J ends lost 1 base and 2 bases respectively, with 13 bases between them. Per the germline V gene, CDR1 is SEHNR and CDR2 is FQNEAQ (reference sequence). CDR3 protein: CASSLGLGLHTDTQYF. CDR3 DNA: TGTGCCAGCAGCTTAGGTCTGGGACTGCACACAGATACGCAGTATTTT. Filled out from reference TRBV7-9 and TRBJ2-3, the complete variable domain reads DTGVSQNPRHKITKRGQNVTFRCDPISEHNRLYWYRQTLGQGPEFLTYFQNEAQLEKSRLLSDRFSAERPKGSFSTLEIQRTEQGDSAMYLCASSLGLGLHTDTQYFGPGTRLTVL.

The chain employs TRBV5-5 and TRBJ2-2; a possible D gene is TRBD1 (5 bases). V was trimmed by 4 bases and J by 3 bases, leaving 22 bases between them. Germline lookup yields CDR1 SGHKS and CDR2 YYEKEE (reference sequence). This CDR3 contains 18 residues. In DNA form, the CDR3 reads TGTGCCAGCAGCCCACTCGCACCAGGGTCCGCGGACACCGGGGAGCTGTTTTTT. It codes for CASSPLAPGSADTGELFF.

The V gene is TRBV30, the J gene TRBJ1-6, with a possible D match to TRBD1 (6 bases). The germline gives CDR1 GTSNPN, CDR2 SVGIG (reference sequence). The germline V and J ends were trimmed by 5 bases and 4 bases, with 15 bases remaining between them. The CDR3 contains 15 residues. This chain's CDR3 is CAWGTGSGYNSPLHF. In nucleotides, the CDR3 is TGTGCCTGGGGTACAGGGTCTGGGTATAATTCACCCCTCCACTTT.

This clone turned up a few times. The same CDR3 arises from other DNA sequences in this sample as well. J is TRBJ1-2 and V is TRBV6-5; tentatively, D is TRBD1 (5 bases). Germline CDR1 reads MNHEY; CDR2 reads SVGAGI. This CDR3 spans 13 amino acids. V lost 2 bases, J lost 8 bases, and 12 bases lay in between. CDR3 sequence reads: CASSYTGLSGYTF. In DNA, the CDR3 is TGTGCCAGCAGTTACACGGGACTCAGCGGCTACACCTTC.

The chain carries TRBV15 and TRBJ2-1, with TRBD1 matching over 11 bases. Germline loops: CDR1 LNHNV, CDR2 YYDKDF (reference sequence). With V trimmed by 4 bases and J by 7 bases, 9 bases remained unmatched. The CDR3 extends over 16 amino acids. In nucleotides, the CDR3 is TGTGCCACCAGCACCGTGGACAGGGGGCTCTTGAATGAGCAGTTCTTC. This translates into CATSTVDRGLLNEQFF.

This clone appeared a single time. The rearrangement uses TRBV16 and TRBJ2-7, with TRBD1 matching 9 bases. The CDR3 has 16 residues. V trimming: 1 base; J trimming: 4 bases; junction bases outside the gene matches: 8. The germline gives CDR1 KGHSY, CDR2 FQNENV. The CDR3 reads CASSQLQGQGGYEQYF. CDR3 coding DNA: TGTGCCAGCAGCCAATTGCAGGGACAGGGTGGTTACGAGCAGTACTTC.

The chain uses TRBV29-1 and TRBJ1-4; 7 bases line up with TRBD1. Germline lookup yields CDR1 SQVTM and CDR2 ANQGSEA. V trimming: 7 bases; J trimming: 8 bases; junction bases outside the gene matches: 10. The length of the CDR3 is 13 residues. The CDR3 DNA reads TGCAGCGCCGGCCAAGGGGGCGAGGAAAAACTGTTTTTT. Protein product: CSAGQGGEEKLFF.

J is TRBJ2-1 and V is TRBV6-2 or TRBV6-3; 9 bases are shared with TRBD2. Trimming at V came to 0 bases and at J to 6 bases, leaving 12 bases not matched to a gene. The germline CDR1 and CDR2 sequences are MNHEY and SVGEGT. The CDR3 is made up of 18 amino acids. In nucleotides, the CDR3 is TGTGCCAGCAGTTACTCGTGGCGGGGGGGCCCGACAATCAATGAGCAGTTCTTC. It yields the protein CASSYSWRGGPTINEQFF.

V usage is TRBV29-1 and J usage is TRBJ1-2; D is possibly TRBD1 (5 bases). The CDR3 has 12 residues. V gave up 6 bases and J gave up 5 bases, with 13 bases separating them. Germline assignment: CDR1 SQVTM and CDR2 ANQGSEA. CDR3 amino acids: CSVSGGVYGYTF. For the CDR3, the DNA is TGCAGCGTCTCGGGGGGGGTTTATGGCTACACCTTC.

This chain links TRBV11-2 with TRBJ1-5; D unclear. Trimming removed 5 bases from V and 3 bases from J, with 14 bases in between. CDR1 is SGHAT, CDR2 FQNNGV, per germline. This CDR3 region has 15 residues. CDR3 sequence reads: CASSNGPGDNQPQHF. CDR3 coding DNA: TGTGCCAGCAGCAACGGTCCCGGGGACAATCAGCCCCAGCATTTT.

This rearrangement joins TRBV19 to TRBJ2-2; 8 bases map to TRBD2. This CDR3 has 17 residues. CDR1 is LNHDA, CDR2 SQIVND, per germline (reference sequence). The junction had 12 bases not matched to a gene; V was cut back by 2 bases and J by 7 bases. For the CDR3, the DNA is TGTGCCAGTAGTATACCCCCTCGGGGGGGCCTCAACGGGGAGCTGTTTTTT. Translating it yields CASSIPPRGGLNGELFF.

To note about this clone: Other DNA sequences in the same sample also yield this CDR3. V is TRBV6-1 and J is TRBJ2-2, with 7 bases aligning to TRBD2. The CDR3 has 16 residues. Germline-derived CDR1 and CDR2 are MNHNS and SASEGT. Trimming removed 2 bases from V and 5 bases from J; junction bases left unmatched: 8. CDR3 DNA: TGTGCCAGCAGTGAATCGGGGGGTCGGGGGACCGGGGAGCTGTTTTTT. Protein sequence: CASSESGGRGTGELFF.

This sequence joins TRBV27 and TRBJ1-3; 8 bases line up with TRBD1. V lost 9 bases to trimming and J lost 2 bases; unmatched junction nucleotides: 3. CDR3 length: 13 residues. Germline loops: CDR1 MNHEY, CDR2 SMNVEV (reference sequence). CDR3 coding DNA: TGTGCCAGTATGACAGGGGCTGGAAACACCATATATTTT. This translates into CASMTGAGNTIYF.

The V gene is TRBV19, the J gene TRBJ1-1, with D uncertain. V was trimmed by 7 bases and J by 11 bases, leaving 14 bases between them. This CDR3 region has 11 residues. Germline V gives CDR1 LNHDA, CDR2 SQIVND (reference sequence). CDR3 residues: CASTLARRAFF. CDR3 nucleotides: TGTGCCAGTACCCTAGCCCGGCGGGCTTTCTTT. Filled out from reference TRBV19 and TRBJ1-1, the complete variable domain reads DGGITQSPKYLFRKEGQNVTLSCEQNLNHDAMYWYRQDPGQGLRLIYYSQIVNDFQKGDIAEGYSVSREKKESFPLTVTSAQKNPTAFYLCASTLARRAFFGQGTRLTVV.

This clone was seen only once. V is TRBV7-8 and J is TRBJ1-5; D possibly corresponds to TRBD1 (6 bases). The CDR3 has 14 amino acids. CDR1 is SGHVS, CDR2 FQNEAQ, per germline. V shed 8 bases and J shed 1 base, with 12 bases lying between them. The CDR3 spells CASGRGQSNQPQHF. CDR3 bases: TGTGCCAGCGGACGTGGACAGAGCAATCAGCCCCAGCATTTT.

This chain uses TRBV7-6 with TRBJ2-5, with D possibly matching TRBD2 (6 bases). The CDR3 is 15 residues long. Germline-derived CDR1 and CDR2 are SGHVS and FNYEAQ. Trimming left V 1 base short and J 5 bases short, with 14 bases between. CDR3 sequence: CASSLVWTGEETQYF. DNA for the CDR3: TGTGCCAGCAGCTTAGTATGGACGGGGGAGGAGACCCAGTACTTC.

This chain joins TRBV7-2 and TRBJ1-5, with D maybe TRBD1 (5 bases). The CDR3 loop spans 15 amino acids. Trimming pared 0 bases from V and 4 bases from J, leaving 10 bases between. The germline V gene has CDR1 SGHTA and CDR2 FQGNSA. As DNA, the CDR3 is TGTGCCAGCAGCTTAGCAACGGGACTGAATCAGCCCCAGCATTTT. The encoded protein is CASSLATGLNQPQHF.

The rearrangement links TRBV4-1 to TRBJ2-7; the match to TRBD2 covers 13 bases. CDR3 length: 19 amino acids. CDR1 and CDR2 from the germline V gene are MGHRA and YSYEKL. J was trimmed by 6 bases and V by 0 bases; bases with no gene match: 14. The CDR3 sequence is CASSQERLPLAGGPGEQYF. CDR3 sequence (DNA): TGCGCCAGCAGCCAAGAACGACTTCCACTAGCGGGGGGGCCCGGCGAGCAGTACTTC.

In its sample, this clone was seen a few times. This chain uses TRBV9 with TRBJ1-5; the match to TRBD1 covers 8 bases. Germline loops: CDR1 SGDLS, CDR2 YYNGEE. The V gene end was trimmed by 4 bases and the J gene end by 4 bases; junction bases not matched to a gene: 7. CDR3 size: 15 residues. The CDR3 region is CASSPTGTGNQPQHF. DNA for the CDR3: TGTGCCAGCAGCCCGACCGGGACAGGTAATCAGCCCCAGCATTTT.

The chain links TRBV29-1 to TRBJ2-3; 10 nucleotides line up with TRBD2. The CDR3 has 14 amino acids. Germline V gene data show CDR1 as SQVTM and CDR2 as ANQGSEA. Losses at the gene ends were 8 bases for V and 9 bases for J; bases not matched to a gene: 14. CDR3 in DNA: TGCAGCCACCCACCCCTAGCGGGGGCTGGGACGCAGTATTTT. Its protein product is CSHPPLAGAGTQYF.

The chain uses TRBV7-2 and TRBJ1-2; D possibly corresponds to TRBD1 (5 bases). From germline, CDR1 is SGHTA and CDR2 FQGNSA. CDR3 length equals 13 residues. V lost 4 bases to trimming and J lost 8 bases, with 14 bases between them. The chain's CDR3 is CASSSTVLGGYTF. CDR3 sequence (DNA): TGTGCCAGCAGCTCGACAGTGCTTGGGGGCTACACCTTC. Full variable domain (outside the CDR3, taken from reference TRBV7-2 and TRBJ1-2): GAGVSQSPSNKVTEKGKDVELRCDPISGHTALYWYRQSLGQGLEFLIYFQGNSAPDKSGLPSDRFSAERTGGSVSTLTIQRTQQEDSAVYLCASSSTVLGGYTFGSGTRLTVV.

The chain recombines TRBV19 with TRBJ1-5; D is ambiguous. The CDR3 is 13 residues long. Germline V gives CDR1 LNHDA, CDR2 SQIVND (reference sequence). The V gene lost 3 bases and the J gene lost 7 bases, with 10 bases spanning the gap. The CDR3 region has the DNA TGTGCCAGTAGTATGTCAGAGGTGCAGCCCCAGCATTTT. Translation: CASSMSEVQPQHF.

The gene calls are TRBV6-1 and TRBJ1-1, with TRBD1 matching 8 bases. V was clipped by 4 bases and J by 0 bases; unmatched bases: 16. Germline assignment: CDR1 MNHNS and CDR2 SASEGT. This CDR3 spans 19 amino acids. The DNA for the CDR3 is TGTGCCAGCAGTGCCCTGCCGGGCCCACAGGGGGTGATGAACACTGAAGCTTTCTTT. Protein sequence: CASSALPGPQGVMNTEAFF.

J is TRBJ2-6 and V is TRBV5-4; 8 nucleotides agree with TRBD1. This CDR3 is built from 16 residues. Germline values: CDR1 SGHNT, CDR2 YYREEE (reference sequence). J gave up 5 bases and V 3 bases, and 7 bases lay outside the gene matches. The CDR3 loop is CASSSNQGARANVLTF. CDR3 nucleotide sequence: TGTGCCAGCAGCTCCAATCAGGGGGCTAGGGCCAACGTCCTGACTTTC.

The chain joins TRBV6-1 to TRBJ2-6; D is uncertain. CDR3 size: 15 residues. V was trimmed by 3 bases and J by 5 bases, leaving 11 bases between them. Germline V lookup: CDR1 MNHNS, CDR2 SASEGT. The CDR3 spells CASSDENHRANVLTF. The DNA for the CDR3 is TGTGCCAGCAGTGATGAGAACCATAGGGCCAACGTCCTGACTTTC.

J is TRBJ2-5 and V is TRBV29-1; D uncertain. CDR3 length equals 11 residues. Trimming took 3 bases from V and 1 from J, leaving 3 bases between them. Germline loops: CDR1 SQVTM, CDR2 ANQGSEA. CDR3 DNA: TGCAGCGTTGACGTCCAAGAGACCCAGTACTTC. Residues: CSVDVQETQYF.